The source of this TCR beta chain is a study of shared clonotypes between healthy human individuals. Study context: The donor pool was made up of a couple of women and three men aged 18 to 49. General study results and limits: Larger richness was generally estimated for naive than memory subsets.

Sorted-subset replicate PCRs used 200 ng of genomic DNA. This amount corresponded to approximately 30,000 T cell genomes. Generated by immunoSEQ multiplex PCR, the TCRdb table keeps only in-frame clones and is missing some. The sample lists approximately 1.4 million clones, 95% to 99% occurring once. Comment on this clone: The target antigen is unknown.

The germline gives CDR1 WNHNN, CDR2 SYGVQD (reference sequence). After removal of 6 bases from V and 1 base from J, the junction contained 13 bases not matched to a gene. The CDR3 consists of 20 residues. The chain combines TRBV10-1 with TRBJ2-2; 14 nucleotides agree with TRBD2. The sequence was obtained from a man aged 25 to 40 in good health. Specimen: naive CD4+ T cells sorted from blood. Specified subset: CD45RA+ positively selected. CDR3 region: CASRPTRGLAGDQNTGELFF. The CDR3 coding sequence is TGCGCCAGCAGGCCCACCAGGGGACTAGCGGGAGATCAGAACACCGGGGAGCTGTTTTTT.